The T cell receptor (beta chain) under discussion was sequenced for a study of T cell changes during pregnancy in multiple sclerosis. Profiling relied on immunoSEQ multiplex PCR, and the TCRdb table lists in-frame clones only, not all of them. Of just under 45,000 clones detected, roughly 92% appear once; the ten largest clones hold 0.55% to 0.85%. The CDR3 length is 16 residues. Germline V gene lookup returns CDR1 MDHEN and CDR2 SYDVKM. The V gene lost 2 bases and the J gene lost 6 bases, with 20 bases spanning the gap. The sequence came from a female donor with multiple sclerosis, enrolled in a pregnancy study. Specimen: CD4+ T cells from peripheral blood mononuclear cells, collected in the first trimester of pregnancy. The J gene is TRBJ2-7, the V gene TRBV28; TRBD2 might be the D (5 bases). CDR3: CASSLMFSGFYGEQYF. Written as DNA, the CDR3 is TGTGCCAGCAGTTTAATGTTTTCGGGGTTCTATGGCGAGCAGTACTTC.